This is a list of T cell receptor beta chains from one sample in a study of OX40 agonist ivuxolimab in advanced cancers. TCRdb's copy holds only in-frame clones and misses some; the assay was immunoSEQ multiplex PCR. In the table there are 9,500 to 15,000 clones, roughly two thirds of which are singletons. The material sequenced was CD4+ or CD8+ T cells sorted from blood, taken in a trial of the OX40 agonist ivuxolimab. These TCRs come from an adult with an advanced solid tumor such as melanoma, head and neck, liver or kidney cancer. The CDR3 runs from the conserved cysteine through the conserved F or W.

V gene	CDR3 protein
TRBV27	CASSLDRAPTDTQYF
TRBV7-3	CASSLGSAYEQYF
TRBV5-5	CASSLVGTGHQPQHF
TRBV5-8	CASSSGQGGTTDTQYF
TRBV28	CASSLSGSNEQFF
TRBV6-5	CASSPQGPGGYEQYF
TRBV29-1	CSVEDLRLAGGREQYF
TRBV6-5	CASSYGGTNEQYF
TRBV6-1	CASSVQGPGNTIYF
TRBV7-9	CASSFGQMSYNEQFF
TRBV7-9	CASTAGVFGETQYF
TRBV11-2	CASSLDPSGRAQFF
TRBV19	CASSPRQLSHNYGYTF
TRBV15	CATSRDRKWGYDGHLAGKPQHF
TRBV7-2	CASSYTPGGAGEQFF
TRBV6-5	CASRRTGRNQPQHF
TRBV27	CASSFRGETYEQYF
TRBV11-1	CASSLRDYTEAFF
TRBV11-1	CASGGTGMTSGEETQYF
TRBV6-6	CASRHPDSPTTGELFF
TRBV2	CASSEVRHEQYF
TRBV6-5	CASSPYGGYYNEQFF
TRBV7-6	CASSQPGQEPGEKLFF
TRBV7-9	CASSAPGLAGGPGNTQYF
TRBV28	CASREGVDSYNEQFF
TRBV27	CASSLSTIGEQFF
TRBV7-8	CASSFQGTGFGNTIYF
TRBV19	CASSIRLAGTNEQYF
TRBV25-1	CASTGDYATGELFF
TRBV13	CASSPNHRGRNTEAFF
TRBV28	CASSSHYEQYF
TRBV6-6	CASRSGTSILQNIQYF
TRBV29-1	CSVEGTGSYNEQFF
TRBV19	CASTPGPIYNEQFF
TRBV6-5	CASSLVGGTIYF
TRBV10-3	CAISDQDRGILGEQYF
TRBV7-2	CASSLVAGANYEQYF
TRBV7-2	CASSPGQGDYGYTF
TRBV7-2	CASSYGPWSGRSYEQYF
TRBV7-6	CASSLGPNYEQYF
TRBV6-5	CASSPSTGELFF
TRBV6-4	CASSYNEGTEAFF
TRBV4-1	CASSQNRGAGYEQYF
TRBV27	CASSFLPSTGGYTF
TRBV27	CASRKFLSGTYNEQFF
TRBV9	CASSVTGNTGELFF
TRBV5-1	CASSLGSGLTEAFF
TRBV6-6	CASSYRTSGIYEQYF
TRBV10-1	CASSDFWEASLIPYNEQFF
TRBV27	CASSYGQGKASYEQYF
TRBV21-1	CASSSTSGHQSSYNEQFF
TRBV28	CASSNSGANVLTF
TRBV27	CASSLELAGGPRETQYF
TRBV5-6	CASSLAGQAFF
TRBV19	CASSPGIYEQYF
TRBV9	CASSETGTLNTEAFF
TRBV5-6	CASSLVTSGSGNEQYF